This TCR beta chain stems from a study of T cell repertoires in cytomegalovirus infection. In the study overall: Signatures in public TCR beta sequences pointed to both CMV infection and matching HLA type.

TCRdb processed the reads anew with MiXCR; each CDR3 protein has one entry. The table has over 200,000 distinct CDR3 sequences, about 13% seen once. Broader study findings: Ex vivo responses were dominated by HLA-C-restricted CMV-specific TCR beta clonotypes. Carriage of CMV together with the relevant HLA was identifiable through cumulative public TCR beta family frequency.

This clonotype has a count of ten or more. Its antigen is not identified. The source material was PBMCs. This TCR came from a human donor in good health (CMV status not recorded). Some clones in this sample may be carry-over from other donors' samples.

The chain's CDR3 is CASTPLGLAGAYEQYF. CDR3 nucleotide sequence: TGTGCCAGCACCCCACTCGGACTAGCGGGGGCCTACGAGCAGTACTTC. This chain uses TRBV28 with TRBJ2-7; 13 bases fit TRBD2. The CDR3 contains 16 residues. Germline loops: CDR1 MDHEN, CDR2 SYDVKM. Unmatched junction bases numbered 8, after V lost 7 bases and J lost 2 bases.